This T cell receptor (beta chain) was captured by sequencing in a study of early T cells in non-severe SARS-CoV-2 infection. This clonotype was observed at least ten times. One entry per CDR3 protein results from TCRdb running MiXCR on the 5' RACE reads. Of roughly 86,000 distinct CDR3 sequences listed, under 15% are singletons. This receptor was taken from an adult who was a healthcare worker with PCR-confirmed SARS-CoV-2 infection or an uninfected control (not recorded which). Input material: whole blood.

The CDR3 loop is CASSIRRGGTDTQYF. CDR3 in DNA: TGTGCCAGCAGTATCCGCAGGGGAGGAACAGATACGCAGTATTTT. This chain uses TRBV12-3 or TRBV12-4 with TRBJ2-3, with D tentatively TRBD1 or TRBD2 (6 bases each). The CDR3 is 15 residues long. Trimming took 5 bases from V and 3 from J, leaving 15 bases between them.